These T cell receptor beta chains were read from a single sample in a study of human T cells and chemical hapten exposure. TCRdb itself ran the RACE reads through MiXCR, one entry per CDR3 protein. The sample records fewer than 100,000 distinct CDR3 sequences, approximately 8.6% being singletons. The specimen was whole blood, collected in connection with sensitization to the hapten diphenylcyclopropenone (DPC). The receptor source for this set is a woman in her 40s with alopecia areata. Some clones in this sample may be carry-over from other donors' samples. The CDR3 runs from the conserved cysteine through the conserved F or W. D genes are given only for firm matches. The size entry is marked missing in some rows and otherwise reads once, few, many or a size class.

D	V	size	J	CDR3	DNA
TRBD1	TRBV6-6	few	TRBJ1-5	CASRTGSGQPQHF	TGTGCCAGCAGGACAGGGAGCGGCCAGCCCCAGCATTTT
-	TRBV18	many	TRBJ2-5	CASSPVSGTQYF	TGTGCCAGCTCACCTGTCTCAGGGACCCAGTACTTC
-	TRBV20-1	many	TRBJ2-3	CSASLGTDTQYF	TGCAGTGCTTCCCTAGGGACAGATACGCAGTATTTT
-	TRBV29-1	few	TRBJ2-3	CSVEGGGLTDTQYF	TGCAGCGTTGAAGGTGGGGGCTTGACAGATACGCAGTATTTT
TRBD1	TRBV29-1	many	TRBJ2-5	CSVQRDSQETQYF	TGCAGCGTACAACGGGACAGCCAAGAGACCCAGTACTTC
TRBD1	TRBV28	-	TRBJ1-1	CASSPNRGLTEAFF	TGTGCCAGCAGCCCTAACAGGGGCCTGACTGAAGCTTTCTTT
TRBD2	TRBV7-2	-	TRBJ2-1	CASSSGLAGGNEQFF	TGTGCCAGCAGCTCGGGACTAGCGGGAGGGAATGAGCAGTTCTTC
TRBD2	TRBV28	few	TRBJ2-5	CASSLPTSGRHETQYF	TGTGCCAGCAGTTTGCCGACTAGCGGGAGGCACGAGACCCAGTACTTC
-	TRBV6-2/TRBV6-3	many	TRBJ1-5	CASSLQGLNQPQHF	TGTGCCAGCAGCTTACAGGGACTAAATCAGCCCCAGCATTTT
-	TRBV4-3	-	TRBJ2-2	CASSQHSGAANTGELFF	TGCGCCAGCAGCCAGCATAGTGGGGCCGCGAACACCGGGGAGCTGTTTTTT
-	TRBV30	many	TRBJ1-1	CAWDRNTEAFF	TGTGCCTGGGACAGGAACACTGAAGCTTTCTTT
-	TRBV6-6	few	TRBJ2-2	CASSYQLPGDTGELFF	TGTGCCAGCAGTTACCAACTTCCAGGGGACACCGGGGAGCTGTTTTTT
-	TRBV29-1	many	TRBJ2-7	CSVNGGTEFYEQYF	TGCAGCGTGAACGGCGGGACGGAATTTTACGAGCAGTACTTC
TRBD2	TRBV12-5	-	TRBJ2-1	CASGLSGLVDNEQFF	TGTGCTAGTGGTTTGTCGGGACTAGTGGACAATGAGCAGTTCTTC
TRBD1	TRBV7-2	-	TRBJ1-4	CASSSGQGAFEKLFF	TGTGCCAGCAGCTCCGGACAGGGGGCGTTTGAAAAACTGTTTTTT
TRBD2	TRBV12-3/TRBV12-4	-	TRBJ2-7	CASSLGPGLAAYEQYF	TGTGCCAGCAGTTTAGGACCGGGACTAGCGGCCTACGAGCAGTACTTC
-	TRBV20-1	few	TRBJ2-4	CSAMGGGAFYIQYF	TGCAGTGCTATGGGTGGGGGCGCTTTCTACATTCAGTACTTC
TRBD2	TRBV29-1	few	TRBJ2-1	CSVEGDGRSYNEQFF	TGCAGCGTTGAAGGGGACGGGAGGTCCTACAATGAGCAGTTCTTC
-	TRBV27	-	TRBJ2-2	CASSPGRLNTGELFF	TGTGCCAGCAGCCCCGGGAGATTGAACACCGGGGAGCTGTTTTTT
TRBD1	TRBV9	few	TRBJ1-6	CASSGQTGRSPLHF	TGTGCCAGCAGCGGGCAGACAGGGAGATCACCCCTCCACTTT
-	TRBV29-1	many	TRBJ1-2	CSVENYGYTF	TGCAGCGTGGAGAACTATGGCTACACCTTC
-	TRBV20-1	-	TRBJ2-7	CSVRAGGFEQYF	TGCAGTGTCAGGGCAGGGGGGTTCGAGCAGTACTTC
TRBD1	TRBV6-2/TRBV6-3	few	TRBJ1-6	CASSVGTANSPLHF	TGTGCCAGCAGCGTCGGGACAGCTAATTCACCCCTCCACTTT
-	TRBV7-2	once	TRBJ1-6	CASSLWTATSPLHF	TGTGCCAGCAGCCTCTGGACAGCAACTTCACCCCTCCACTTT
TRBD1	TRBV2	few	TRBJ2-2	CASRTPGTGNTGELFF	TGTGCCAGCAGAACTCCCGGGACAGGGAACACCGGGGAGCTGTTTTTT
-	TRBV29-1	-	TRBJ2-5	CSVAGQGGETQYF	TGCAGCGTTGCCGGCCAGGGCGGAGAGACCCAGTACTTC
-	TRBV28	many	TRBJ2-1	CASSRYTMTAEQFF	TGTGCCAGCAGCCGCTATACTATGACGGCTGAGCAGTTCTTC
-	TRBV4-3	many	TRBJ2-5	CASSQGQWETQYF	TGCGCCAGCAGCCAAGGACAGTGGGAGACCCAGTACTTC
-	TRBV20-1	-	TRBJ2-4	CSAVGGRPRNIQYF	TGCAGTGCTGTAGGGGGGCGTCCTAGAAACATTCAGTACTTC
-	TRBV6-5	few	TRBJ1-2	CASSYSGQSPANSGYTF	TGTGCCAGCAGTTACTCCGGGCAGAGCCCTGCTAATTCTGGCTACACCTTC
TRBD2	TRBV7-3	-	TRBJ2-7	CASSLGASGSFSYEQYF	TGTGCCAGCAGCTTAGGGGCTAGCGGGTCTTTCTCCTACGAGCAGTACTTC